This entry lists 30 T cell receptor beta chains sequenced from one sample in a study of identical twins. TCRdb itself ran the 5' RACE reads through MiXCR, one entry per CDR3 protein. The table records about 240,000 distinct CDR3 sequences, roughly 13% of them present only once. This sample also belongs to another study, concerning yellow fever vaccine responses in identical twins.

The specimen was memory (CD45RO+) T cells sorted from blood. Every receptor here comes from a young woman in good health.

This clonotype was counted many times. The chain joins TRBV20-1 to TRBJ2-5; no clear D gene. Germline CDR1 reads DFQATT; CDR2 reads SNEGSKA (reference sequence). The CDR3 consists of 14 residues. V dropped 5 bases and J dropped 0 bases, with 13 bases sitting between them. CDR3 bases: TGCAGTGCTCGAAGCCCACAGTACCAAGAGACCCAGTACTTC. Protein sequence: CSARSPQYQETQYF.

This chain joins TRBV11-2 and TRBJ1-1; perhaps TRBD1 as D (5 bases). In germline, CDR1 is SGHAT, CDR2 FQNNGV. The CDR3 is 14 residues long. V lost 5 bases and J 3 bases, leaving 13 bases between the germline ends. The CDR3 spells CASSSRVGDTEAFF. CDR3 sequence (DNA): TGTGCCAGCAGCAGCAGGGTGGGGGACACTGAAGCTTTCTTT. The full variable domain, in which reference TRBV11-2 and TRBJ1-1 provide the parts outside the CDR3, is EAGVAQSPRYKIIEKRQSVAFWCNPISGHATLYWYQQILGQGPKLLIQFQNNGVVDDSQLPKDRFSAERLKGVDSTLKIQPAKLEDSAVYLCASSSRVGDTEAFFGQGTRLTVV.

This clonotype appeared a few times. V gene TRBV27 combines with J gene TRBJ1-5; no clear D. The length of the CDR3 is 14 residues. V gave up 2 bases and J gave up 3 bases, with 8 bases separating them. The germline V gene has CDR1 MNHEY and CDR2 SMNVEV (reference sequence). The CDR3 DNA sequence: TGTGCCAGCAGTTTACTTGGGCCCAATCAGCCCCAGCATTTT. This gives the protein CASSLLGPNQPQHF.

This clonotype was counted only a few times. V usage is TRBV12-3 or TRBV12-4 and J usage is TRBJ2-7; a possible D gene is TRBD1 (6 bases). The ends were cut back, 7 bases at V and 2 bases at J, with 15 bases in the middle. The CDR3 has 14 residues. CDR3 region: CASTPGQGTYEQYF. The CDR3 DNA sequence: TGTGCCAGCACCCCCGGTCAGGGGACCTACGAGCAGTACTTC.

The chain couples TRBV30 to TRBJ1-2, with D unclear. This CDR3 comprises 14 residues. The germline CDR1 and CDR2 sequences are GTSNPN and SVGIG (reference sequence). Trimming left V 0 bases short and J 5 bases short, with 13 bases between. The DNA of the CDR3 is TGTGCCTGGAGTGTTGGCAGGAGCGTTTATGGCTACACCTTC. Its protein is CAWSVGRSVYGYTF.

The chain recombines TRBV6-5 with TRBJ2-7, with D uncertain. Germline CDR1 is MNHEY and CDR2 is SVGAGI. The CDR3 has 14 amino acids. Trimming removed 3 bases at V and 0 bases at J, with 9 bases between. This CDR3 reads CASSYRPSSYEQYF. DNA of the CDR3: TGTGCCAGCAGTTATCGGCCCAGCTCCTACGAGCAGTACTTC.

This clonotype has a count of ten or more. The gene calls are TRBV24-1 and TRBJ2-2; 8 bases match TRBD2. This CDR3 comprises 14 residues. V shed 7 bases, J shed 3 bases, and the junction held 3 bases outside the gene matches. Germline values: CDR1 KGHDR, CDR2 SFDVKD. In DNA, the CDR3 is TGTGCCACCAGGGATAGCGGGGACACCGGGGAGCTGTTTTTT. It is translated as CATRDSGDTGELFF.

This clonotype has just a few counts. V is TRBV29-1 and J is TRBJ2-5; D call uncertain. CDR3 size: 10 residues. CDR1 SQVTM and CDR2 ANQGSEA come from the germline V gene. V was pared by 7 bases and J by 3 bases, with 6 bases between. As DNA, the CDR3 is TGCAGCGGAAAGGAAGAGACCCAGTACTTC. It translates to CSGKEETQYF.

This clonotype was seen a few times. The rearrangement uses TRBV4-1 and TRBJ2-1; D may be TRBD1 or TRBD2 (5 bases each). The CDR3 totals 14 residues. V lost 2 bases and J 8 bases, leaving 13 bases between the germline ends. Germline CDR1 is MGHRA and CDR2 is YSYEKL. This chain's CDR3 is CASSQRDARDEQFF. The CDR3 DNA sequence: TGCGCCAGCAGCCAACGGGACGCCCGAGATGAGCAGTTCTTC.

The CDR3 DNA reads as TGTGCCACCAGCAGAGAGGGACTAGCGGGTTACGAGCAGTACTTC. Its translation is CATSREGLAGYEQYF. The gene calls are TRBV15 and TRBJ2-7; 12 bases are shared with TRBD2. The germline gives CDR1 LNHNV, CDR2 YYDKDF (reference sequence). The ends lost 0 bases at V and 4 bases at J; junction bases unmatched: 1. The CDR3 spans 15 residues.

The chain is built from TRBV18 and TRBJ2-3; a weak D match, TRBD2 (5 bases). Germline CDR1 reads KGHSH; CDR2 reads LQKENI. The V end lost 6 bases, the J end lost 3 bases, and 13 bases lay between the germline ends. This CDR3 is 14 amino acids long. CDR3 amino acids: CASSPAGPTDTQYF. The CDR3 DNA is TGTGCCAGCTCGCCCGCGGGCCCTACAGATACGCAGTATTTT.

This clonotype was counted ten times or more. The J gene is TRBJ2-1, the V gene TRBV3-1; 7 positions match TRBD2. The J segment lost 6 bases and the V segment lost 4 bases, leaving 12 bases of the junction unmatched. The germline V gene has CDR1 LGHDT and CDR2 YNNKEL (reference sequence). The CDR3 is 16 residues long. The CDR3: CASSLAGTNKVNEQFF. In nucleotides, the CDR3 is TGTGCCAGCAGCCTCGCCGGGACTAACAAAGTCAATGAGCAGTTCTTC.

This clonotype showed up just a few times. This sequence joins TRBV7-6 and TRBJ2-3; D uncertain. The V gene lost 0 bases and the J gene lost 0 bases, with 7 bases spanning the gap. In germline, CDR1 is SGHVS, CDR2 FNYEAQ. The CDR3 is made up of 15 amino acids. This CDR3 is CASSLADGSTDTQYF. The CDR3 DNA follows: TGTGCCAGCAGCTTAGCGGACGGGAGCACAGATACGCAGTATTTT.

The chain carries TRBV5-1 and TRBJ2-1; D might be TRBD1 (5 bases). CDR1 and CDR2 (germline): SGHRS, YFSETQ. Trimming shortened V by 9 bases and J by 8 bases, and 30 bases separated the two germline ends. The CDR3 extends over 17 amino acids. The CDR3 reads CATKLFWGGIEVHEQFF. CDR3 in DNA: TGCGCCACCAAATTATTTTGGGGCGGTATAGAGGTACATGAGCAGTTCTTC.

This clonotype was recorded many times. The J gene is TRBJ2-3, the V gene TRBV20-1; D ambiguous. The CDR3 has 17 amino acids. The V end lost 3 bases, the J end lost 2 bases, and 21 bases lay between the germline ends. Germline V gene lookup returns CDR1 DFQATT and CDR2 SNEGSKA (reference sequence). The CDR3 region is CSASEGSARQATDTQYF. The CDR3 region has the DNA TGCAGTGCTAGTGAAGGGTCCGCCCGGCAGGCCACAGATACGCAGTATTTT.

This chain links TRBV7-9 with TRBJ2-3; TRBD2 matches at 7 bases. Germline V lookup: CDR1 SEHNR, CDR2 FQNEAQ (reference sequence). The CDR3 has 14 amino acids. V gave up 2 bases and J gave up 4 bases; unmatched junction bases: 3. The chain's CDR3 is CASSLSGVADTQYF. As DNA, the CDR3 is TGTGCCAGCAGCTTAAGCGGGGTCGCAGATACGCAGTATTTT.

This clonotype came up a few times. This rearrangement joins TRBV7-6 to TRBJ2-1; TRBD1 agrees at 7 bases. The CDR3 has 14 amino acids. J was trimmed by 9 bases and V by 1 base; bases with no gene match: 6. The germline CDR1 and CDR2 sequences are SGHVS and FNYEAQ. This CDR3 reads CASSLGQQGTEQFF. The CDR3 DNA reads TGTGCCAGCAGCTTAGGCCAACAGGGGACTGAGCAGTTCTTC.

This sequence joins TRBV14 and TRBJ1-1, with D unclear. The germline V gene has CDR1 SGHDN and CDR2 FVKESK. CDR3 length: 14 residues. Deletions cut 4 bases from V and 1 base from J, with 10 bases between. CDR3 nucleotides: TGTGCCAGCAGCCCGGGCCCAAAGAACACTGAAGCTTTCTTT. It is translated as CASSPGPKNTEAFF.

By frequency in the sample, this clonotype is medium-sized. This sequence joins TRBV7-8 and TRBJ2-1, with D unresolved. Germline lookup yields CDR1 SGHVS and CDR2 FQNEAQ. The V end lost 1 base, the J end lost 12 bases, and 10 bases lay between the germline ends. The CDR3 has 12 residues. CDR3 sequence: CASSLDFMGQFF. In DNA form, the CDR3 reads TGTGCCAGCAGCTTAGATTTTATGGGGCAGTTCTTC.

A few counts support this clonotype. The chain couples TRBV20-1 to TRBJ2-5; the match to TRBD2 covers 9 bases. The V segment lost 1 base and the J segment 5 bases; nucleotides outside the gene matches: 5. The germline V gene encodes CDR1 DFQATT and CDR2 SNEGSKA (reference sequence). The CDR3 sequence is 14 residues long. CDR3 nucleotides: TGCAGTGCTAGAGGGCTAGCGGGGTATGAGACCCAGTACTTC. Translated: CSARGLAGYETQYF.

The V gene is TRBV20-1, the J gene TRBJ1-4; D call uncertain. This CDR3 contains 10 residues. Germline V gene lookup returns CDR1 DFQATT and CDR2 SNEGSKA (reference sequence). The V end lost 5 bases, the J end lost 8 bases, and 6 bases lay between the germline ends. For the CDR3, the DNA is TGCAGTGCTTTGAACGAAAAACTGTTTTTT. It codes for CSALNEKLFF.

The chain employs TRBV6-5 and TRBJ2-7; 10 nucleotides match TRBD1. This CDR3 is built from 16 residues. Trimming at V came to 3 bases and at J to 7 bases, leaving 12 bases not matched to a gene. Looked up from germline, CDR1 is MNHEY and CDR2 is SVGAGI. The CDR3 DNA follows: TGTGCCAGCAGTTATGGGGCACCGGGACAGGGGCAAGAGCAGTACTTC. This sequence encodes CASSYGAPGQGQEQYF.

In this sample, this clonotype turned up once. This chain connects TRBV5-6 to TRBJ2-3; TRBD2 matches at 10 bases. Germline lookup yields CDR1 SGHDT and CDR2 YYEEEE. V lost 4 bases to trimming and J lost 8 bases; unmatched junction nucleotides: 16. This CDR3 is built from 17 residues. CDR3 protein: CASSLGLAARKMATQYF. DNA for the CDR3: TGTGCCAGCAGCCTCGGACTAGCGGCGAGGAAGATGGCTACGCAGTATTTT.

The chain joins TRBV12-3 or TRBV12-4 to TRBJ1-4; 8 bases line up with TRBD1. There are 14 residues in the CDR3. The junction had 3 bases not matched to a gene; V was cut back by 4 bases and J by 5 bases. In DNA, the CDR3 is TGTGCCAGCAGTTCGGACAGGGCGAATGAAAAACTGTTTTTT. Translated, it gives CASSSDRANEKLFF.

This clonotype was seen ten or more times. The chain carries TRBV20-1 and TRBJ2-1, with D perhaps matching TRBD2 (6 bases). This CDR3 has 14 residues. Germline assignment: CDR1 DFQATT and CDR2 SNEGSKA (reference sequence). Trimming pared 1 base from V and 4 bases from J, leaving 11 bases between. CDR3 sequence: CSARGRDDYNEQFF. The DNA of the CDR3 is TGCAGTGCTAGAGGGCGGGACGATTACAATGAGCAGTTCTTC.

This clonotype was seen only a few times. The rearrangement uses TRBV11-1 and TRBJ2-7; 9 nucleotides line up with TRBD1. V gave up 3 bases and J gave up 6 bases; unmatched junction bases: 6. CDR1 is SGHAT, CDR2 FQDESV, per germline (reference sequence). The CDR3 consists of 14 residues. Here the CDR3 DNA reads TGTGCCAGCAGCTTGGACAGGGGTCGGCGCGAGCAGTACTTC. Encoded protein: CASSLDRGRREQYF.

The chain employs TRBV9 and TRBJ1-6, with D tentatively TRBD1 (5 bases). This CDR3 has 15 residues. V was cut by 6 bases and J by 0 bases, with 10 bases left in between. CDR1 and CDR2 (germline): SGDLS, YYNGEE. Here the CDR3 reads CASNRGSSYNSPLHF. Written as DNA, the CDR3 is TGTGCCAGCAATCGGGGCAGCTCCTATAATTCACCCCTCCACTTT.

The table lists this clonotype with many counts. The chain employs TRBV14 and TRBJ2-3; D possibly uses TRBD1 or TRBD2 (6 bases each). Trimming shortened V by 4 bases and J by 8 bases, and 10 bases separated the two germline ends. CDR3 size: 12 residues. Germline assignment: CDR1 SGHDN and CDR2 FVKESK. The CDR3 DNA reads TGTGCCAGCAGCCTTCGGGGGCGTACGCAGTATTTT. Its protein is CASSLRGRTQYF.

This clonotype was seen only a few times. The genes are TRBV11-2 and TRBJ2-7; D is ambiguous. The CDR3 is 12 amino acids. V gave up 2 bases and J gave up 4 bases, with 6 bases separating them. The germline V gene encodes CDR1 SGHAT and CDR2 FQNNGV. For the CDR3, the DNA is TGTGCCAGCAGCTTACTCCGGTACGAGCAGTACTTC. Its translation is CASSLLRYEQYF.

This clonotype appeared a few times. CDR3 residues: CASSDLGYSPLHF. The CDR3 nucleotides read TGTGCCAGCAGTGATCTGGGGTACTCACCCCTCCACTTT. The chain couples TRBV6-1 to TRBJ1-6; D is unresolved. The CDR3 covers 13 residues. V dropped 3 bases and J dropped 10 bases, with 10 bases sitting between them. CDR1 MNHNS and CDR2 SASEGT come from the germline V gene.